What follows are 5 T cell receptor beta chains derived from one specimen sequenced in a study of shared clonotypes between healthy human individuals. It was CD45RO-negative cells, positively selected for CCR7, that made up naive CD8 cells, with terminally differentiated effector memory CD45RA+ cells excluded. TCRdb's table, derived via immunoSEQ multiplex PCR, lists solely in-frame clones and lacks some. Seen here are about 2,200,000 clones, roughly 91% observed once, and the top ten hold under 2%. The sample consisted of naive CD8+ T cells from PBMCs. The receptors originated from a man younger than 30 in good health. Some clones in this sample may be carry-over from other donors' samples.

The chain recombines TRBV5-1 with TRBJ2-1, with TRBD2 matching over 9 bases. Trimming cost V 4 bases and J 15 bases; bases outside gene matches: 8. The CDR3 consists of 12 residues. Germline-derived CDR1 and CDR2 are SGHRS and YFSETQ. The CDR3: CASSPDQAGGFF. DNA of the CDR3: TGCGCCAGCAGCCCGGACCAAGCGGGAGGGTTCTTC.

V usage is TRBV7-2 and J usage is TRBJ2-7; D remains ambiguous. CDR1 and CDR2 (germline): SGHTA, FQGNSA. This CDR3 is built from 12 residues. V was cut by 2 bases and J by 5 bases, with 7 bases left in between. In DNA form, the CDR3 reads TGTGCCAGCAGCTTACTTCTCGACGAGCAGTACTTC. This sequence encodes CASSLLLDEQYF.

The rearrangement joins TRBV28 to TRBJ2-7; a possible D gene is TRBD1 (6 bases). In germline, CDR1 is MDHEN, CDR2 SYDVKM. Trimming took 3 bases from V and 4 from J, leaving 13 bases between them. The CDR3 sequence is 14 residues long. This chain's CDR3 is CASSFQGWGYEQYF. In nucleotides, the CDR3 is TGTGCCAGCAGTTTCCAGGGGTGGGGTTACGAGCAGTACTTC.

This clone came up a few times. J is TRBJ2-7 and V is TRBV7-8; D uncertain. The germline V gene has CDR1 SGHVS and CDR2 FQNEAQ. Trimming shortened V by 4 bases and J by 4 bases, and 11 bases separated the two germline ends. The CDR3 length is 13 residues. The CDR3 protein is CASSSGPVYEQYF. The CDR3 DNA is TGTGCCAGCAGCTCCGGGCCAGTATACGAGCAGTACTTC.

The chain employs TRBV28 and TRBJ2-5, with TRBD2 identical over 16 bases. Unmatched junction bases numbered 17, after V lost 5 bases and J lost 5 bases. CDR3 length: 20 residues. CDR1 MDHEN and CDR2 SYDVKM come from the germline V gene. This CDR3 is CASSTRMGLAGGPVWETQYF. The CDR3 DNA sequence: TGTGCCAGCAGTACGAGGATGGGACTAGCGGGAGGGCCGGTATGGGAGACCCAGTACTTC.